The clone carrying this T cell receptor (beta chain) has just one count. Profiled with immunoSEQ multiplex PCR; TCRdb holds only in-frame clones, not every one. Of roughly 80,000 clones listed, under 95% are singletons. This record belongs to a study of T cell changes during pregnancy in multiple sclerosis. Germline V gene lookup returns CDR1 MRHNA and CDR2 SNTAGT. V was pared by 6 bases and J by 0 bases, with 14 bases between. The CDR3 totals 15 residues. The sequence was obtained from a female donor with multiple sclerosis, enrolled in a pregnancy study. The sample consisted of peripheral blood, taken before pregnancy. This sequence joins TRBV6-4 and TRBJ1-1; no clear D gene. As DNA, the CDR3 is TGTGCCAGCAGCGAAGAGCCCTTCATGAACACTGAAGCTTTCTTT. Translated, it gives CASSEEPFMNTEAFF.